Listed here is a single T cell receptor (beta chain). It lacks a known antigen. Base qualities were left out, and no much larger clone turns up one base away. The treatment or condition label on this specimen signifies: live attenuated yellow fever vaccine strain. At every blood-draw timepoint, two biological replicates of bulk PBMCs were collected. A standard Ficoll-Paque protocol was used to isolate PBMCs from peripheral blood. TriZol was used to extract RNA from bulk PBMCs, from CD4 and CD8 fractions, and from dextramer-positive and dextramer-negative fractions. The source of the sample is a study of T cells after yellow fever vaccination (dated by TCRdb to between 2017 and 2020). With respect to the entire study: The SMART-Seq v4 Ultra Low Input RNA kit was used to prepare libraries from fractions with low cell numbers. The cohort comprised two healthy male donors, one aged 18 to 30 and one aged 30 to 39 years. To follow T-cell clones before and after primary and booster YFV17D yellow fever vaccination, bulk TCR alpha and beta repertoires were sequenced over time. Bulk PBMC replicates and cell subsets were isolated from blood drawn at multiple timepoints before and after both primary and secondary immunization. Overall study outcomes, separate from this receptor: After the booster, most clones that had expanded after primary vaccination were detected again (over 95% of CD4 and roughly 86% of CD8), suggesting broad maintenance of memory. Compared with the primary T-cell response, the secondary T-cell response was faster but weaker, reaching its peak on day 5 rather than on day 15. Computational filtering was needed because FACS-sorted repertoires could contain abundant contaminating clonotypes from the bulk population. Because only two donors were included in the study, the extent to which the findings can be generalized is limited. A small fraction of clonotypes appeared in both the CD4 and CD8 compartments, likely as a result of convergent recombination.

Synthesis of TCR cDNA relied on 5'RACE template switching, a step that introduced a universal primer site along with unique molecular identifiers. Priming of cDNA synthesis was performed from both the TCR alpha and TCR beta constant segments. Library amplification used two PCR steps, and the second PCR step added sample barcodes and sequencing adapters. Sequencing of libraries was done on Illumina HiSeq 2500 (2x100 bp) or NovaSeq (2x150 bp). As for the original processing: Demultiplexing of reads and collapsing into UMI consensus sequences were performed with MIGEC, and V(D)J alignment was carried out with MiXCR. Clonotypes responding to the vaccine were identified with edgeR on replicate PBMC samples, with the criteria of FDR below 0.01 and a log2 fold change above 5 up to day 15. Each bulk clonotype received a CD4 or CD8 identity based on whether the sequenced CD4 or CD8 repertoire contained that clonotype at higher abundance. The public reads were quality trimmed at Q25 with fastp and then assembled into clones with MiXCR by TCRdb, keeping productive beta chains. Identical CDR3 proteins give one entry, which carries the most common genes and DNA. What appears here as the V and J calls and clone size reflects TCRdb's work, not the paper's. The sample yields approximately 550,000 distinct CDR3 sequences; approximately 13% were counted once. The ten biggest clones cover over 12% of the sample.

Sequences MNHEY (CDR1) and SMNVEV (CDR2) are obtained from the germline V gene (reference sequence). V lost 1 base and J lost 1 base; the stretch between them is 15 bases long. The CDR3 runs 17 residues from the cysteine to the phenylalanine. Here the CDR3 DNA is all that survives: 51 bases in frame from base 1. The rearrangement joined TRBV27 to TRBJ2-3; possibly the D gene is TRBD2, per 5 matching bases. Sequenced material: PBMCs, taken on the day of the yellow fever booster vaccination. This sequence originates from a man younger than 40 who received the YFV17D yellow fever vaccine. The CDR3 protein sequence reads: CASSLFSVGLRTDTQYF. The nucleotide sequence reads TGTGCCAGCAGTTTATTTTCCGTCGGACTCCGCACAGATACGCAGTATTTT.